This TCR beta chain was recovered during a study of blood T cell repertoires in COVID-19. Overall study: Specimens from acute and convalescent COVID-19 originated in the United States, Italy and Spain. T cells, B-cell-depleted T cells, or PBMCs supplied cDNA or gDNA.

A Seattle source enrolled patients during active infection and followed them longitudinally. CDR1 and CDR2 (germline): SGHTA, FQGNSA. Trimming at V came to 5 bases and at J to 2 bases, leaving 5 bases not matched to a gene. The CDR3 contains 16 residues. TCRdb keeps only in-frame clones here, not all; method: immunoSEQ multiplex PCR. The sample contains about 310,000 clones, nearly 90% of which appear only once. The sequence was obtained from a woman between 40 and 50 years old with COVID-19, enrolled during active disease. Source material: peripheral blood. The chain uses TRBV7-2 and TRBJ2-1, with 11 nucleotides matching TRBD2. CDR3: CASSPRLAGPYNEQFF. The CDR3 DNA reads TGTGCCAGCAGCCCCAGACTAGCGGGACCCTACAATGAGCAGTTCTTC. Based on the CDR3 plus reference TRBV7-2 and TRBJ2-1, the full variable domain is GAGVSQSPSNKVTEKGKDVELRCDPISGHTALYWYRQSLGQGLEFLIYFQGNSAPDKSGLPSDRFSAERTGGSVSTLTIQRTQQEDSAVYLCASSPRLAGPYNEQFFGPGTRLTVL.